One and the same sample provided the 3 T cell receptor beta chains below, sequenced in a study of neurological immune-mediated disorders. Each CDR3 protein gets one entry after TCRdb re-called the 5' RACE reads with MiXCR. Of 20,000 to 25,000 distinct CDR3 sequences listed, 5.5% to 8% are singletons. The sequenced material came from CD8+ T cells from blood. The receptor source for this set is a man between 18 and 35 years old in good health.

The sample holds many counts of this clonotype. This rearrangement joins TRBV10-3 to TRBJ1-1, with TRBD1 identical over 11 bases. V lost 2 bases, J lost 1 base, and 0 bases stayed unmatched. The germline gives CDR1 ENHRY, CDR2 SYGVKD. The CDR3 is 15 residues long. The CDR3 protein is CAISEGQGANTEAFF. CDR3 sequence (DNA): TGTGCCATCAGTGAGGGACAGGGGGCGAACACTGAAGCTTTCTTT.

Details on this clonotype: One end of the junction does not line up with germline, which may come from a read error. J is TRBJ2-2 and V is TRBV11-3, with 8 bases matching TRBD1. From germline, CDR1 is SGHNT and CDR2 YENEEA. This CDR3 comprises 15 residues. As DNA, the CDR3 is TGTGCCAGCAGTTTAGACAGGGGGAACACCGGGGAGCTGTTTTTT. This codes for CASSLDRGNTGELFF.

The table lists this clonotype with many counts. The J gene is TRBJ1-3, the V gene TRBV7-8; D not certain. Trimming shortened V by 3 bases and J by 0 bases, and 6 bases separated the two germline ends. The germline V gene encodes CDR1 SGHVS and CDR2 FQNEAQ. This CDR3 has 14 residues. Here the CDR3 reads CASSLFGSGNTIYF. In DNA form, the CDR3 reads TGTGCCAGCAGCTTGTTCGGCTCTGGAAACACCATATATTTT.